This T cell receptor beta chain was identified in a study of T-cell reconstitution after alpha-beta-depleted transplantation in children. There are 14 residues in the CDR3. Unmatched junction bases numbered 5, after V lost 10 bases and J lost 2 bases. Unique molecular identifiers were incorporated when the TCRbeta library was constructed. Via MiXCR, TCRdb re-called the PCR reads, giving one row per CDR3 protein. The profile shows fewer than 1 million distinct CDR3 sequences, about 16% of them singletons. The sample was PBMCs, mostly from graft donor cells, taken 360 days after TCRalphabeta/CD19-depleted stem cell transplant. The TCR originated in a male patient between 5 and 17 years old who had a stem cell transplant for acute lymphoblastic leukemia, so the T cells may come from the graft donor. The chain combines TRBV12-3 or TRBV12-4 with TRBJ2-2; TRBD2 matches 9 bases. CDR3 sequence: CATRTSANTGELFF. In DNA form, the CDR3 reads TGTGCCACCCGGACTAGCGCAAACACCGGGGAGCTGTTTTTT.